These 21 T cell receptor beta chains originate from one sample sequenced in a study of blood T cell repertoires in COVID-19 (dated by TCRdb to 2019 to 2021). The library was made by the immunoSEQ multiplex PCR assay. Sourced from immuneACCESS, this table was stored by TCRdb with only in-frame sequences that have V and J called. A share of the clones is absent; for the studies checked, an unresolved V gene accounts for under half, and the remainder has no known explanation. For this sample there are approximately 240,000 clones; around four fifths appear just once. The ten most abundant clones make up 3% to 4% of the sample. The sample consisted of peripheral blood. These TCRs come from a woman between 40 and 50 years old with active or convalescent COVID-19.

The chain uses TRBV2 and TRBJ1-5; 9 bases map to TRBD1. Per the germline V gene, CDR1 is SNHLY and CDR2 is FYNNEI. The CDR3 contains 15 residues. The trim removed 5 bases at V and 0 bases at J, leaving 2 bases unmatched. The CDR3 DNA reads TGTGCCAGCAGTTCACAGGGGGCTAGCAATCAGCCCCAGCATTTT. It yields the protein CASSSQGASNQPQHF.

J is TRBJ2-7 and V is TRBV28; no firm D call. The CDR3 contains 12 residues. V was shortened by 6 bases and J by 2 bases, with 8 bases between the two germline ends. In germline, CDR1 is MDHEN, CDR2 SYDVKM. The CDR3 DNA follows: TGTGCCAGCAGCTCCACACCCTACGAGCAGTACTTC. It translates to CASSSTPYEQYF.

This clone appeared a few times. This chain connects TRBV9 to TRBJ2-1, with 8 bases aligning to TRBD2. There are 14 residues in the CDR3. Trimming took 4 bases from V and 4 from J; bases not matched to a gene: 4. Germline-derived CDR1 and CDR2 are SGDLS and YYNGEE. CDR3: CASSFGLAYNEQFF. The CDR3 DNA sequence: TGTGCCAGCAGCTTCGGACTAGCTTACAATGAGCAGTTCTTC.

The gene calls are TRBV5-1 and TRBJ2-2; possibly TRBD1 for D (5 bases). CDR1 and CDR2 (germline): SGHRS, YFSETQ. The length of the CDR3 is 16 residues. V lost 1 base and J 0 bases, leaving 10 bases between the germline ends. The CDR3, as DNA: TGCGCCAGCAGCTTGAGGGGCAGTACGAACACCGGGGAGCTGTTTTTT. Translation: CASSLRGSTNTGELFF.

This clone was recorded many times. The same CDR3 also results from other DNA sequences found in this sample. The CDR3, as DNA: TGCGCCAGCAGCTTGGCCGGGGGTTACACTGAAGCTTTCTTT. Its translation: CASSLAGGYTEAFF. The chain uses TRBV5-1 and TRBJ1-1, with D perhaps matching TRBD1 (5 bases). Deletions cut 0 bases from V and 3 bases from J, with 9 bases between. The CDR3 loop spans 14 amino acids. Germline V gives CDR1 SGHRS, CDR2 YFSETQ.

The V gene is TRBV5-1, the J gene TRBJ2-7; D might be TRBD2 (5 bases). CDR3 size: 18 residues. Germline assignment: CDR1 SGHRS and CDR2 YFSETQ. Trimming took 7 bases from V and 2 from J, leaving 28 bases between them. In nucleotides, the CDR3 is TGCGCCAGCCCCCCCCTTTTTTCCCCCGGGGAGCCGGCCTACGAGCAGTACGTC. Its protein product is CASPPLFSPGEPAYEQYV.

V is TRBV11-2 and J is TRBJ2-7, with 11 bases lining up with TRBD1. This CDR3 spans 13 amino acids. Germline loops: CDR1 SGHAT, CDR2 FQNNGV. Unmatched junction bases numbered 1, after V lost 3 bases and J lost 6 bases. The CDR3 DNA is TGTGCCAGCAGCTTGGACAGGGGGCGCGAGCAGTACTTC. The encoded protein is CASSLDRGREQYF.

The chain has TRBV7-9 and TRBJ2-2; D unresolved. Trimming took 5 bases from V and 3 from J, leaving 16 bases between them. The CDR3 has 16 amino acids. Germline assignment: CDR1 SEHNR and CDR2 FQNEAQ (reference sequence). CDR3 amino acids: CASSPLVADYTGELFF. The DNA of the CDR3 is TGTGCCAGCAGCCCATTGGTGGCAGATTACACCGGGGAGCTGTTTTTT.

This CDR3 reads CASSQSGRGIAYEQYV. In nucleotides, the CDR3 is TGCGCCAGCAGTCAATCGGGGCGGGGTATAGCCTACGAGCAGTACGTC. The chain employs TRBV23-1 and TRBJ2-7, with D maybe TRBD2 (6 bases). TRBV23-1 is an open reading frame, and its role is uncertain. Trimming stripped 0 bases from V and 2 bases from J, with 14 bases between. This CDR3 region has 16 residues.

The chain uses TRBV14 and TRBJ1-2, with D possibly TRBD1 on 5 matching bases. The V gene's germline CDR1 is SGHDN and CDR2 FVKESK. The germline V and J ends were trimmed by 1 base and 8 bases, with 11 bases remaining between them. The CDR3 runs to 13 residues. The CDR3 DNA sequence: TGTGCCAGCAGCCAAGTGGGGCCAGGGGGCTACACCTTC. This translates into CASSQVGPGGYTF.

The CDR3 is CASSWTGVSYNEQFF. CDR3 DNA: TGTGCCAGCAGCTGGACAGGGGTTTCCTACAATGAGCAGTTCTTC. The chain couples TRBV5-6 to TRBJ2-1; 9 bases fit TRBD1. Trimming removed 3 bases from V and 1 base from J; junction bases left unmatched: 2. CDR1 SGHDT and CDR2 YYEEEE come from the germline V gene. The CDR3 totals 15 residues.

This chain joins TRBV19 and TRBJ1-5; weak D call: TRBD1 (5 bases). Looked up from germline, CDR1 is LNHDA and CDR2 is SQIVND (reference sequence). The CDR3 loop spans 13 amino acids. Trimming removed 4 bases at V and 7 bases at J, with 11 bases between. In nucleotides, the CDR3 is TGTGCCAGTAGTACGCAGGGTGGGCAGCCCCAGCATTTT. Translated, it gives CASSTQGGQPQHF. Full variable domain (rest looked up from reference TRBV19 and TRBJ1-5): DGGITQSPKYLFRKEGQNVTLSCEQNLNHDAMYWYRQDPGQGLRLIYYSQIVNDFQKGDIAEGYSVSREKKESFPLTVTSAQKNPTAFYLCASSTQGGQPQHFGDGTRLSIL.

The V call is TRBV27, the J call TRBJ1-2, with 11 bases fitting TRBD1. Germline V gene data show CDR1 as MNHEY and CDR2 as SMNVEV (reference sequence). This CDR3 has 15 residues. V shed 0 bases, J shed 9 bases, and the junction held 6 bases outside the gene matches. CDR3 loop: CASSLSAGQGVSYTF. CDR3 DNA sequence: TGTGCCAGCAGTTTATCGGCGGGACAGGGGGTGAGCTACACCTTC.

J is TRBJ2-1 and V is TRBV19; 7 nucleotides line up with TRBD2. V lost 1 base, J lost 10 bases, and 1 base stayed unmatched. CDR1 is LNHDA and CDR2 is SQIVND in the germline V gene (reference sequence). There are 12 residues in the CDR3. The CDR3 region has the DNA TGTGCCAGTAGTATAGTGGGAGGGGAGCAGTTCTTC. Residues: CASSIVGGEQFF.

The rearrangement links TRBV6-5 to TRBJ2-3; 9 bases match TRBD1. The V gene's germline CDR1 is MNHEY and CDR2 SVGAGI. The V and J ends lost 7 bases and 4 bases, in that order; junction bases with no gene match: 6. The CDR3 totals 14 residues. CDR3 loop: CASKWDRVPDTQYF. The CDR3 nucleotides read TGTGCCAGCAAGTGGGACAGGGTACCAGATACGCAGTATTTT.

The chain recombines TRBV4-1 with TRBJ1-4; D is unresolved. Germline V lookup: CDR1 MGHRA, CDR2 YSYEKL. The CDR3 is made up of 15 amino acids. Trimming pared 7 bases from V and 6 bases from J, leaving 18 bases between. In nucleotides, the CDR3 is TGCGCCAGCACTGGAGATCTGAATTCTTATGAAAAACTGTTTTTT. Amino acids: CASTGDLNSYEKLFF.

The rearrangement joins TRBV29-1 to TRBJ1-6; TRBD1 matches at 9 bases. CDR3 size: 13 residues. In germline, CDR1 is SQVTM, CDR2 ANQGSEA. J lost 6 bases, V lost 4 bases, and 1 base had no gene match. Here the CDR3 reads CSVGDRANSPLHF. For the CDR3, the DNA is TGCAGCGTTGGGGACAGGGCTAATTCACCCCTCCACTTT.

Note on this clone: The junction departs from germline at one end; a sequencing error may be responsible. The CDR3 spells CASSSRRGLRF. As DNA, the CDR3 is TGTGCCAGCAGCTCACGCCGAGGGCTACGCTTC. V is TRBV7-9 and J is TRBJ2-7; D possibly corresponds to TRBD2 (5 bases). The CDR3 sequence is 11 residues long. Germline V lookup: CDR1 SEHNR, CDR2 FQNEAQ (reference sequence).

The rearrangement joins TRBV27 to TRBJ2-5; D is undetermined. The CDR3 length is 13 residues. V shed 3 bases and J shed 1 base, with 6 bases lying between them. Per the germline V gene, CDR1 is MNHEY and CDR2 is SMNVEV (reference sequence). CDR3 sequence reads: CASSFSFQETQYF. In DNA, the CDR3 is TGTGCCAGCAGTTTCTCCTTCCAAGAGACCCAGTACTTC.

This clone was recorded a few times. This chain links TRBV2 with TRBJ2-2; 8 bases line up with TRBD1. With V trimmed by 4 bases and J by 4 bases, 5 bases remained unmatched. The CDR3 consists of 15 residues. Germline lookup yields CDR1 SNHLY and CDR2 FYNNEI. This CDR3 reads CASSVETGATGELFF. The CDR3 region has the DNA TGTGCCAGCAGTGTCGAGACAGGGGCCACCGGGGAGCTGTTTTTT.

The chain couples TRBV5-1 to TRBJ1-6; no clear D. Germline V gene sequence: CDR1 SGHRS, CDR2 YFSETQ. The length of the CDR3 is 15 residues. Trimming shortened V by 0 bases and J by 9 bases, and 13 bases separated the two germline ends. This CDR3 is CASSLESGVSSPLHF. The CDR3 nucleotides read TGCGCCAGCAGCTTGGAATCCGGGGTTTCTTCACCCCTCCACTTT.